These 26 T cell receptor beta chains originate from one sample sequenced in a study of early T cells in non-severe SARS-CoV-2 infection. TCRdb fed the 5' RACE reads into MiXCR, producing one record per CDR3 protein. The sample lists roughly 57,000 distinct CDR3 sequences, around an eighth occurring once. Sequenced: whole blood. The receptors here all came from an adult who was a healthcare worker with PCR-confirmed SARS-CoV-2 infection or an uninfected control (not recorded which).

This clonotype has a handful of counts. This sequence joins TRBV18 and TRBJ1-4; D remains unclear. V lost 4 bases, J lost 8 bases, and 8 bases lay in between. The germline CDR1 and CDR2 sequences are KGHSH and LQKENI. CDR3 length equals 12 residues. CDR3 nucleotides: TGTGCCAGCTCACTAGGACCGGAAAAACTGTTTTTT. Its protein is CASSLGPEKLFF.

This clonotype came up a few times. This chain uses TRBV24-1 with TRBJ1-1; no firm D call. Between the trimmed V and J ends, which lost 6 bases and 0 bases, there was a span of 7 bases. The V gene's germline CDR1 is KGHDR and CDR2 SFDVKD. The CDR3 loop spans 13 amino acids. CDR3 nucleotides: TGTGCCACCAGTAACAGAATGAACACTGAAGCTTTCTTT. Translating it yields CATSNRMNTEAFF.

This clonotype was counted only a few times. The chain recombines TRBV6-2 or TRBV6-3 with TRBJ2-5; 7 bases are shared with TRBD1. Trimming cost V 6 bases and J 2 bases; bases outside gene matches: 9. Per the germline V gene, CDR1 is MNHEY and CDR2 is SVGEGT. The CDR3 sequence is 15 residues long. CDR3 loop: CASSMGQSGQETQYF. In DNA, the CDR3 is TGTGCCAGCAGCATGGGACAGTCGGGGCAAGAGACCCAGTACTTC.

In the case of this clonotype: A much larger clonotype is one base distant, so this may be a read error. This chain joins TRBV11-2 and TRBJ2-7, with D perhaps given as TRBD1 or TRBD2 (5 bases each). Germline CDR1 and CDR2: SGHAT and FQNNGV. CDR3 size: 15 residues. The CDR3 region has the DNA TGTGCCAGCAGCTTCGACCCGGGACGTCCCTACGGGCAGTACTTC. Protein product: CASSFDPGRPYGQYF. Drawing the rest from reference TRBV11-2 and TRBJ2-7, the complete variable domain is EAGVAQSPRYKIIEKRQSVAFWCNPISGHATLYWYQQILGQGPKLLIQFQNNGVVDDSQLPKDRFSAERLKGVDSTLKIQPAKLEDSAVYLCASSFDPGRPYGQYFGPGTRLTVT.

This clonotype has only a few counts. The chain has TRBV7-6 and TRBJ1-5, with no clear D. Germline CDR1 is SGHVS and CDR2 is FNYEAQ. Trimming shortened V by 3 bases and J by 5 bases, and 11 bases separated the two germline ends. The CDR3 contains 14 residues. CDR3 DNA sequence: TGTGCCAGCAGCTTGTTGGCAGATTATCAGCCCCAGCATTTT. Translated: CASSLLADYQPQHF.

This clonotype was recorded a few times. This chain joins TRBV18 and TRBJ2-7, with 11 bases fitting TRBD1. CDR1 KGHSH and CDR2 LQKENI come from the germline V gene. This CDR3 is 16 amino acids long. J gave up 4 bases and V 3 bases, and 8 bases lay outside the gene matches. In DNA, the CDR3 is TGTGCCAGCTCACCTCTCGGACAGGGGGCGGGGTACGAGCAGTACTTC. This sequence encodes CASSPLGQGAGYEQYF.

This clonotype was seen more than once but under ten times. The chain couples TRBV7-8 to TRBJ2-3; no definite D call. The germline CDR1 and CDR2 sequences are SGHVS and FQNEAQ. The CDR3 spans 13 residues. The V gene lost 5 bases and the J gene lost 5 bases, with 11 bases spanning the gap. The DNA for the CDR3 is TGTGCCAGCAGCACCCGGACGGTAGATACGCAGTATTTT. Translated: CASSTRTVDTQYF.

This clonotype was seen a few times. The chain employs TRBV24-1 and TRBJ2-7, with 11 bases lining up with TRBD1. CDR1 is KGHDR and CDR2 is SFDVKD in the germline V gene. With 4 bases clipped from V and 6 bases from J, the junction kept 7 bases outside the gene matches. This CDR3 region has 15 residues. The CDR3, as DNA: TGTGCCACCAGTGACCCCCGGGACAGGGGGGGCGAGCAGTACTTC. Translation gives CATSDPRDRGGEQYF.

This clonotype was detected ten times or more. The gene calls are TRBV5-6 and TRBJ2-7; no clear D gene. Germline CDR1 reads SGHDT; CDR2 reads YYEEEE. The CDR3 loop spans 15 amino acids. The germline V and J ends were trimmed by 4 bases and 3 bases, with 17 bases remaining between them. CDR3 amino acids: CASSQNSGSLYEQYF. CDR3 sequence (DNA): TGTGCCAGCAGCCAAAACTCCGGGTCCCTCTACGAGCAGTACTTC. The variable domain in full, completed from reference TRBV5-6 and TRBJ2-7, reads DAGVTQSPTHLIKTRGQQVTLRCSPKSGHDTVSWYQQALGQGPQFIFQYYEEEERQRGNFPDRFSGHQFPNYSSELNVNALLLGDSALYLCASSQNSGSLYEQYFGPGTRLTVT.

V gene TRBV7-3 combines with J gene TRBJ2-1; 13 bases align to TRBD2. The CDR3 consists of 15 residues. Per the germline V gene, CDR1 is SGHTA and CDR2 is FQGTGA. V was clipped by 5 bases and J by 6 bases; unmatched bases: 4. The CDR3 bases are TGTGCCAGCAGCCCCGGGACTAGCGGGGCCAATGAGCAGTTCTTC. Translation: CASSPGTSGANEQFF.

At least ten counts were recorded for this clonotype. The chain is built from TRBV20-1 and TRBJ2-7; 8 bases agree with TRBD1. Germline trimming cut 2 bases from V and 4 bases from J; bases unmatched to any gene: 7. The CDR3 has 14 amino acids. The germline V gene has CDR1 DFQATT and CDR2 SNEGSKA (reference sequence). The CDR3 DNA sequence: TGCAGTGCTAGAAACGACAGGGGACCTTACGAGCAGTACTTC. Its translation: CSARNDRGPYEQYF.

This clonotype showed up just a few times. The chain couples TRBV11-2 to TRBJ1-1; D is undetermined. Germline CDR1 SGHAT, CDR2 FQNNGV. The CDR3 length is 12 residues. The germline V and J ends were trimmed by 5 bases and 5 bases, with 9 bases remaining between them. The CDR3 DNA sequence: TGTGCCAGCAGCCGCGACGGGACTGAAGCTTTCTTT. It specifies CASSRDGTEAFF.

This chain joins TRBV5-1 and TRBJ2-3; 7 bases agree with TRBD1. The V and J ends lost 5 bases and 2 bases, in that order; junction bases with no gene match: 5. The CDR3 extends over 14 amino acids. Germline CDR1 is SGHRS and CDR2 is YFSETQ. CDR3 coding DNA: TGCGCCAGCAGATCGGGACAGTACACAGATACGCAGTATTTT. Its translation: CASRSGQYTDTQYF.

This clonotype was counted at least ten times. DNA for the CDR3: TGTGCCAGTAGCTTCGCCCGGGACAGAGGCACAGATACGCAGTATTTT. Protein product: CASSFARDRGTDTQYF. This chain joins TRBV19 and TRBJ2-3; 7 bases line up with TRBD1. Germline CDR1 is LNHDA and CDR2 is SQIVND (reference sequence). The CDR3 is made up of 16 amino acids. V was clipped by 6 bases and J by 1 base; unmatched bases: 10.

This clonotype was found many times. The CDR3 sequence is CASSPSSVPGANVLTF. CDR3 nucleotides: TGCGCCAGCAGCCCGTCTTCGGTCCCTGGGGCCAACGTCCTGACTTTC. This chain connects TRBV4-3 to TRBJ2-6; no clear D. The CDR3 runs to 16 residues. Trimming shortened V by 4 bases and J by 2 bases, and 12 bases separated the two germline ends. Germline V lookup: CDR1 LGHNA, CDR2 YSLEER.

The genes are TRBV5-1 and TRBJ2-3; 8 bases map to TRBD2. The junction had 6 bases not matched to a gene; V was cut back by 3 bases and J by 3 bases. In germline, CDR1 is SGHRS, CDR2 YFSETQ. The CDR3 sequence is 15 residues long. The CDR3 nucleotides read TGCGCCAGCAGCTATGGACTAGCTTTGACAGATACGCAGTATTTT. Its translation: CASSYGLALTDTQYF.

This clonotype was observed at least ten times. The chain is built from TRBV29-1 and TRBJ2-3; 13 bases map to TRBD2. The CDR3 is made up of 16 amino acids. Germline-derived CDR1 and CDR2 are SQVTM and ANQGSEA. V was pared by 5 bases and J by 2 bases, with 7 bases of the junction left unmatched. CDR3 sequence (DNA): TGCAGCGTTTCACACGGGACTAGCGGGGCCACAGATACGCAGTATTTT. It yields the protein CSVSHGTSGATDTQYF.

This clonotype was detected a few times. V gene TRBV7-9 combines with J gene TRBJ2-5; 7 bases align to TRBD1. The CDR3 is 14 residues long. Looked up from germline, CDR1 is SEHNR and CDR2 is FQNEAQ (reference sequence). With V trimmed by 2 bases and J by 3 bases, 3 bases remained unmatched. The DNA for the CDR3 is TGTGCCAGCAGCTTATACAGGGGCAAAGAGACCCAGTACTTC. Its protein product is CASSLYRGKETQYF. The full variable domain, rest sourced from reference TRBV7-9 and TRBJ2-5, is DTGVSQNPRHKITKRGQNVTFRCDPISEHNRLYWYRQTLGQGPEFLTYFQNEAQLEKSRLLSDRFSAERPKGSFSTLEIQRTEQGDSAMYLCASSLYRGKETQYFGPGTRLLVL.

This clonotype was seen repeatedly, ten times or more. This chain connects TRBV6-5 to TRBJ2-5; D perhaps matches TRBD2 (5 bases). The V end was cut by 6 bases, the J end by 5 bases, with 19 bases between. The germline V gene has CDR1 MNHEY and CDR2 SVGAGI. The CDR3 contains 15 residues. The CDR3 nucleotides read TGTGCCAGCAGCTCCCCCCGGGGTCCGGCGGAGACCCAGTACTTC. It codes for CASSSPRGPAETQYF.

The rearrangement uses TRBV4-3 and TRBJ2-3; D possibly uses TRBD1 or TRBD2 (7 bases each). CDR3 length: 18 residues. Germline V gives CDR1 LGHNA, CDR2 YSLEER. V lost 0 bases to trimming and J lost 6 bases, with 22 bases between them. DNA of the CDR3: TGCGCCAGCAGCCAAGAAGGCGGGATCGACAGGGAGGGGGATACGCAGTATTTT. This codes for CASSQEGGIDREGDTQYF.

This clonotype was detected a few times. The V call is TRBV4-1, the J call TRBJ1-2; D call uncertain. Germline values: CDR1 MGHRA, CDR2 YSYEKL. The CDR3 extends over 14 amino acids. The V and J ends lost 0 bases and 6 bases respectively, with 11 bases between them. The CDR3 sequence: CASSQEFTLNGYTF. DNA of the CDR3: TGCGCCAGCAGCCAAGAGTTCACACTTAATGGCTACACCTTC.

This clonotype was recorded a few times. The chain has TRBV19 and TRBJ2-1, with 10 nucleotides matching TRBD1. V was pared by 8 bases and J by 6 bases, with 7 bases of the junction left unmatched. CDR1 and CDR2 from the germline V gene are LNHDA and SQIVND (reference sequence). CDR3 length: 14 residues. The CDR3 reads CASRDRGRVNEQFF. CDR3 sequence (DNA): TGTGCCAGTCGTGACAGGGGGCGAGTCAATGAGCAGTTCTTC. Full variable domain (missing parts from reference TRBV19 and TRBJ2-1): DGGITQSPKYLFRKEGQNVTLSCEQNLNHDAMYWYRQDPGQGLRLIYYSQIVNDFQKGDIAEGYSVSREKKESFPLTVTSAQKNPTAFYLCASRDRGRVNEQFFGPGTRLTVL.

This clonotype showed up many times. The chain couples TRBV20-1 to TRBJ1-5; D is uncertain. This CDR3 is 14 amino acids long. Trimming stripped 0 bases from V and 9 bases from J, with 15 bases between. The germline CDR1 and CDR2 sequences are DFQATT and SNEGSKA (reference sequence). DNA of the CDR3: TGCAGTGCTAGAGATCCGAAAGGGAAAGGGCCCCAGCATTTT. Its translation is CSARDPKGKGPQHF.

This clonotype was found many times. V gene TRBV7-2 combines with J gene TRBJ2-5; 7 bases are a match to TRBD1. Germline CDR1 SGHTA, CDR2 FQGNSA. J lost 5 bases, V lost 5 bases, and 8 bases had no gene match. The CDR3 length is 14 residues. CDR3 sequence reads: CASSRDRAAETQYF. DNA for the CDR3: TGTGCCAGCAGCAGAGACAGGGCCGCTGAGACCCAGTACTTC.

This clonotype was found a few times. This rearrangement joins TRBV6-5 to TRBJ2-4; tentatively, D is TRBD1 (5 bases). Trimming took 5 bases from V and 2 from J, leaving 10 bases between them. CDR3 length: 14 residues. CDR1 MNHEY and CDR2 SVGAGI come from the germline V gene. The CDR3, as DNA: TGTGCCAGCAGTGAGCAGGGATCCAAAAACATTCAGTACTTC. Amino acid sequence: CASSEQGSKNIQYF.

This clonotype came up a few times. The chain carries TRBV6-6 and TRBJ2-2; TRBD1 matches at 9 bases. CDR3 length: 20 amino acids. The V gene's germline CDR1 is MNHNY and CDR2 SVGAGI (reference sequence). V shed 2 bases and J 0 bases; nucleotides not matched to a gene: 13. CDR3: CASSYPNRGPSGPNTGELFF. In nucleotides, the CDR3 is TGTGCCAGCAGTTACCCGAACAGGGGGCCTAGCGGACCGAACACCGGGGAGCTGTTTTTT.